The 27 T cell receptor beta chains below come from one sample, sequenced in a study of spatial heterogeneity in lung cancer. General study findings and limits: The number of expanded tumor alpha and beta chains correlated with mutation number.

The sample's time point: sample taken at primary tumor resection. TCRdb passed the 5' RACE reads through MiXCR, listing each CDR3 protein once. The table shows about 14,000 distinct CDR3 sequences, with around 3.1% occurring only once. These receptors have no known antigen. The material was lung tumor tissue, obtained at surgery. Every receptor here comes from a male donor with early-stage non-small cell lung cancer.

The sample holds many counts of this clonotype. This chain links TRBV4-1 with TRBJ2-1, with D tentatively TRBD2 (6 bases). The germline V gene encodes CDR1 MGHRA and CDR2 YSYEKL. The CDR3 has 18 amino acids. The germline V and J ends were trimmed by 1 base and 5 bases, with 21 bases remaining between them. CDR3 loop: CASSQAKPWLATNNEQFF. For the CDR3, the DNA is TGCGCCAGCAGCCAAGCCAAGCCTTGGCTAGCGACAAACAATGAGCAGTTCTTC.

This clonotype turned up a few times. V and J are TRBV11-2 and TRBJ2-7, with D maybe TRBD2 (6 bases). Germline V lookup: CDR1 SGHAT, CDR2 FQNNGV. The length of the CDR3 is 13 residues. V was pared by 3 bases and J by 4 bases, with 10 bases between. Here the CDR3 DNA reads TGTGCCAGCAGCTTTCTGGGGAGGTACGAGCAGTACTTC. Protein product: CASSFLGRYEQYF. The variable domain in full, with the rest retrieved from reference TRBV11-2 and TRBJ2-7, is EAGVAQSPRYKIIEKRQSVAFWCNPISGHATLYWYQQILGQGPKLLIQFQNNGVVDDSQLPKDRFSAERLKGVDSTLKIQPAKLEDSAVYLCASSFLGRYEQYFGPGTRLTVT.

This clonotype was recorded many times. The CDR3 sequence: CASSYEGYSNQPQHF. The DNA for the CDR3 is TGTGCCAGCAGTTACGAGGGGTATAGCAATCAGCCCCAGCATTTT. The rearrangement links TRBV6-6 to TRBJ1-5; D might be TRBD1 (5 bases). V gave up 2 bases and J gave up 0 bases, with 8 bases separating them. Per the germline V gene, CDR1 is MNHNY and CDR2 is SVGAGI (reference sequence). CDR3 length: 15 residues.

This clonotype is classed as medium-sized (0.01 to 0.1%). The rearrangement joins TRBV27 to TRBJ2-6; D possibly corresponds to TRBD1 (6 bases). The CDR3 is made up of 17 amino acids. Germline V CDR1 and CDR2: MNHEY, SMNVEV (reference sequence). In nucleotides, the CDR3 is TGTTCGGCAGTTTATCTTAGAGGGGGCTCTGGGGCCAACGTCCTGACTTTC. Translation: CSAVYLRGGSGANVLTF.

This clonotype is categorized as medium-sized. The genes are TRBV20-1 and TRBJ2-2; no definite D call. CDR3 size: 14 residues. Germline CDR1 and CDR2: DFQATT and SNEGSKA (reference sequence). With 6 bases removed from V and 1 base from J, the gap between germline ends came to 12 bases. Here the CDR3 DNA reads TGCAGTGCCGCGAAGGGCTGGAACACCGGGGAGCTGTTTTTT. This codes for CSAAKGWNTGELFF.

By share of the sample, this clonotype is medium-sized. The V call is TRBV4-1, the J call TRBJ2-3; D might be TRBD1 (7 bases). This CDR3 region has 16 residues. V shed 3 bases and J shed 0 bases, with 13 bases lying between them. CDR1 and CDR2 from the germline V gene are MGHRA and YSYEKL. Here the CDR3 reads CASSHPRGRSTDTQYF. The CDR3 DNA sequence: TGCGCCAGCAGCCACCCCAGGGGGAGGAGCACAGATACGCAGTATTTT.

V is TRBV30 and J is TRBJ1-4; D remains ambiguous. Germline CDR1 GTSNPN, CDR2 SVGIG (reference sequence). Deletions cut 3 bases from V and 0 bases from J, with 14 bases between. The CDR3 loop spans 16 amino acids. CDR3 amino acids: CAWRTQDAATNEKLFF. Written as DNA, the CDR3 is TGTGCCTGGAGGACCCAGGATGCCGCAACTAATGAAAAACTGTTTTTT.

This clonotype was observed at least ten times. The rearrangement links TRBV4-3 to TRBJ2-6; no clear D. V was shortened by 2 bases and J by 1 base, with 12 bases between the two germline ends. The germline V gene encodes CDR1 LGHNA and CDR2 YSLEER. The CDR3 consists of 17 residues. CDR3 DNA: TGCGCCAGCAGCCAAACTATGGTAGGATCTGGGGCCAACGTCCTGACTTTC. Amino acids: CASSQTMVGSGANVLTF.

This clonotype has a count of ten or more. DNA for the CDR3: TGTGCCACCAGCAGAGATAGGGGACAGGGAGATGAAAAACTGTTTTTT. Its protein is CATSRDRGQGDEKLFF. V gene TRBV15 combines with J gene TRBJ1-4, with 9 positions matching TRBD1. This CDR3 comprises 16 residues. With 0 bases clipped from V and 6 bases from J, the junction kept 5 bases outside the gene matches. CDR1 and CDR2 from the germline V gene are LNHNV and YYDKDF (reference sequence). Full variable domain (outside the CDR3, taken from reference TRBV15 and TRBJ1-4): DAMVIQNPRYQVTQFGKPVTLSCSQTLNHNVMYWYQQKSSQAPKLLFHYYDKDFNNEADTPDNFQSRRPNTSFCFLDIRSPGLGDTAMYLCATSRDRGQGDEKLFFGSGTQLSVL.

Relative to its sample, this clonotype is medium-sized. This sequence joins TRBV23-1 and TRBJ1-5; D unresolved. TRBV23-1 is an ORF, with its function uncertain. This CDR3 is 8 amino acids long. CDR3: CVRKPQHF. Written as DNA, the CDR3 is TGCGTGCGAAAACCCCAGCATTTT.

This clonotype was observed at least ten times. The V and J genes are TRBV14 and TRBJ2-7; D unresolved. The V gene lost 1 base and the J gene lost 4 bases, with 2 bases spanning the gap. CDR3 length: 11 amino acids. Germline CDR1 SGHDN, CDR2 FVKESK. CDR3 DNA: TGTGCCAGCAGCCAAGGTTACGAGCAGTACTTC. Translation gives CASSQGYEQYF. The variable domain in full, completed from reference TRBV14 and TRBJ2-7, reads EAGVTQFPSHSVIEKGQTVTLRCDPISGHDNLYWYRRVMGKEIKFLLHFVKESKQDESGMPNNRFLAERTGGTYSTLKVQPAELEDSGVYFCASSQGYEQYFGPGTRLTVT.

This clonotype was seen repeatedly, ten times or more. CDR3 amino acids: CASRQTRYEQYF. CDR3 sequence (DNA): TGTGCCAGCAGGCAGACTCGCTACGAGCAGTACTTC. The V gene is TRBV6-2 or TRBV6-3, the J gene TRBJ2-7; D call uncertain. Germline loops: CDR1 MNHEY, CDR2 SVGEGT. Trimming removed 6 bases from V and 3 bases from J, with 9 bases in between. This CDR3 is built from 12 residues.

This clonotype showed up many times. V and J are TRBV11-3 and TRBJ1-4; maybe TRBD1 (5 bases). V lost 1 base, J lost 0 bases, and 6 bases lay in between. CDR3 size: 15 residues. CDR1 is SGHNT and CDR2 is YENEEA in the germline V gene. DNA of the CDR3: TGTGCCAGCAGCTTAGGAGGGGCAACTAATGAAAAACTGTTTTTT. This gives the protein CASSLGGATNEKLFF.

This clonotype was counted many times. The chain has TRBV9 and TRBJ2-7, with D perhaps matching TRBD1 (5 bases). This CDR3 has 14 residues. Trimming pared 0 bases from V and 0 bases from J, leaving 7 bases between. CDR1 is SGDLS, CDR2 YYNGEE, per germline. The CDR3 region has the DNA TGTGCCAGCAGCGTAGGACAGACCTCCTACGAGCAGTACTTC. Translation: CASSVGQTSYEQYF.

This clonotype was recorded many times. The chain links TRBV10-2 to TRBJ1-2; D is perhaps TRBD1 (5 bases). The germline gives CDR1 WSHSY, CDR2 SAAADI. The V end was cut by 5 bases, the J end by 4 bases, with 14 bases between. The CDR3 length is 14 residues. The CDR3 DNA reads as TGCGCCAGCAGTACAACAGGAAATCTCTATGGCTACACCTTC. This translates into CASSTTGNLYGYTF.

This clonotype was picked up a small number of times. The chain carries TRBV29-1 and TRBJ2-2, with 9 bases identical to TRBD1. The CDR3 is 14 residues long. Trimming at V came to 4 bases and at J to 6 bases, leaving 6 bases not matched to a gene. Germline V gene sequence: CDR1 SQVTM, CDR2 ANQGSEA. The CDR3 coding sequence is TGCAGCGTTGGAGGACAGGGGCACGCCGGGGAGCTGTTTTTT. Amino acid sequence: CSVGGQGHAGELFF.

In this sample, this clonotype turned up many times. The CDR3 region is CASSPGLEGVQFF. CDR3 coding DNA: TGTGCCAGCAGCCCGGGACTAGAGGGGGTGCAGTTCTTC. The chain links TRBV14 to TRBJ2-1, with 8 nucleotides matching TRBD2. V was pared by 4 bases and J by 12 bases, with 8 bases of the junction left unmatched. The CDR3 has 13 residues. Per germline, CDR1 SGHDN and CDR2 FVKESK.

This clonotype was counted ten times or more. The gene calls are TRBV6-1 and TRBJ2-1; D is tentatively TRBD1 or TRBD2 (5 bases each). Between the trimmed V and J ends, which lost 4 bases and 2 bases, there was a span of 21 bases. Germline V gene lookup returns CDR1 MNHNS and CDR2 SASEGT. This CDR3 is 18 amino acids long. CDR3 amino acids: CASSAHRSGTEAYNEQFF. Written as DNA, the CDR3 is TGTGCCAGCAGTGCTCACCGTTCCGGGACCGAAGCCTACAATGAGCAGTTCTTC.

This clonotype was seen a few times. In DNA form, the CDR3 reads TGTGCCAGCCGTTCCGGAAGCGGGCGGACCGGGGAGCTGTTTTTT. Its translation: CASRSGSGRTGELFF. V usage is TRBV7-2 and J usage is TRBJ2-2; tentatively, D is TRBD2 (6 bases). V lost 8 bases and J 5 bases, leaving 18 bases between the germline ends. From germline, CDR1 is SGHTA and CDR2 FQGNSA. The CDR3 is 15 residues long.

This clonotype was seen many times. The chain employs TRBV10-2 and TRBJ1-1, with 10 positions matching TRBD1. Germline V gene data show CDR1 as WSHSY and CDR2 as SAAADI. J gave up 6 bases and V 2 bases, and 9 bases lay outside the gene matches. This CDR3 comprises 16 residues. The CDR3, as DNA: TGCGCCAGCAGTGAGAGGGACAGGGGATCGTTATCTGAAGCTTTCTTT. Encoded protein: CASSERDRGSLSEAFF.

With respect to this clonotype: The junction departs from the called germline gene at one end, perhaps through a read error. The J gene is TRBJ2-3, the V gene TRBV7-9, with D possibly matching TRBD2 (5 bases). Germline CDR1 and CDR2: SEHNR and FQNEAQ (reference sequence). The length of the CDR3 is 15 residues. Here the CDR3 DNA reads TGTGCCGGCAGCTTAGCGATGGCCTCTCCCCACAGGCAGTATTTT. Its translation: CAGSLAMASPHRQYF.

The table lists this clonotype with many counts. The chain is built from TRBV2 and TRBJ2-2, with a weak D call TRBD2 (6 bases). Looked up from germline, CDR1 is SNHLY and CDR2 is FYNNEI. This CDR3 has 15 amino acids. Trimming removed 4 bases at V and 4 bases at J, with 13 bases between. In nucleotides, the CDR3 is TGTGCCAGCAGTGTTTATGGAGGGAGCACCGGGGAGCTGTTTTTT. Protein sequence: CASSVYGGSTGELFF. Full variable domain (missing parts from reference TRBV2 and TRBJ2-2): EPEVTQTPSHQVTQMGQEVILRCVPISNHLYFYWYRQILGQKVEFLVSFYNNEISEKSEIFDDQFSVERPDGSNFTLKIRSTKLEDSAMYFCASSVYGGSTGELFFGEGSRLTVL.

This clonotype was observed at least ten times. The chain recombines TRBV19 with TRBJ2-1; TRBD1 matches at 8 bases. The CDR3 covers 13 residues. Trimming at V came to 9 bases and at J to 2 bases, leaving 3 bases not matched to a gene. CDR1 and CDR2 (germline): LNHDA, SQIVND (reference sequence). In DNA, the CDR3 is TGTGCCAGCATGGACAGGGCCTACAATGAGCAGTTCTTC. As protein: CASMDRAYNEQFF.

This clonotype was seen many times. The chain recombines TRBV28 with TRBJ1-4; D is undetermined. V was trimmed by 6 bases and J by 2 bases, leaving 10 bases between them. The germline V gene has CDR1 MDHEN and CDR2 SYDVKM. The CDR3 totals 14 residues. CDR3 loop: CASRVGFTNEKLFF. Written as DNA, the CDR3 is TGTGCCAGCAGGGTGGGATTTACTAATGAAAAACTGTTTTTT. The variable domain in full, with the rest retrieved from reference TRBV28 and TRBJ1-4, is DVKVTQSSRYLVKRTGEKVFLECVQDMDHENMFWYRQDPGLGLRLIYFSYDVKMKEKGDIPEGYSVSREKKERFSLILESASTNQTSMYLCASRVGFTNEKLFFGSGTQLSVL.

This clonotype was counted many times. The chain joins TRBV28 to TRBJ2-7, with TRBD1 identical over 7 bases. The trim removed 4 bases at V and 3 bases at J, leaving 9 bases unmatched. Per the germline V gene, CDR1 is MDHEN and CDR2 is SYDVKM. The CDR3 runs to 15 residues. CDR3 in DNA: TGTGCCAGCAGTTGGCCCCCGGGACAGATCTACGAGCAGTACTTC. Translation: CASSWPPGQIYEQYF.

The sample holds many counts of this clonotype. The CDR3 DNA sequence: TGTGCCAGCAGCTTAGGCCTAAAGGGGTCTGAAGCTTTCTTT. Protein: CASSLGLKGSEAFF. This chain links TRBV11-2 with TRBJ1-1; tentatively, D is TRBD1 (5 bases). This CDR3 is built from 14 residues. Germline CDR1 SGHAT, CDR2 FQNNGV. Trimming shortened V by 1 base and J by 6 bases, and 12 bases separated the two germline ends. Together with reference TRBV11-2 and TRBJ1-1, the CDR3 gives the full variable domain: EAGVAQSPRYKIIEKRQSVAFWCNPISGHATLYWYQQILGQGPKLLIQFQNNGVVDDSQLPKDRFSAERLKGVDSTLKIQPAKLEDSAVYLCASSLGLKGSEAFFGQGTRLTVV.

In this sample, this clonotype turned up many times. The chain couples TRBV2 to TRBJ2-5; D is ambiguous. The CDR3 loop spans 12 amino acids. Germline CDR1 SNHLY, CDR2 FYNNEI. Deletions cut 7 bases from V and 4 bases from J, with 10 bases between. The CDR3 sequence is CASKRAAETQYF. CDR3 DNA sequence: TGTGCCAGCAAAAGGGCGGCAGAGACCCAGTACTTC. Full variable domain (rest looked up from reference TRBV2 and TRBJ2-5): EPEVTQTPSHQVTQMGQEVILRCVPISNHLYFYWYRQILGQKVEFLVSFYNNEISEKSEIFDDQFSVERPDGSNFTLKIRSTKLEDSAMYFCASKRAAETQYFGPGTRLLVL.